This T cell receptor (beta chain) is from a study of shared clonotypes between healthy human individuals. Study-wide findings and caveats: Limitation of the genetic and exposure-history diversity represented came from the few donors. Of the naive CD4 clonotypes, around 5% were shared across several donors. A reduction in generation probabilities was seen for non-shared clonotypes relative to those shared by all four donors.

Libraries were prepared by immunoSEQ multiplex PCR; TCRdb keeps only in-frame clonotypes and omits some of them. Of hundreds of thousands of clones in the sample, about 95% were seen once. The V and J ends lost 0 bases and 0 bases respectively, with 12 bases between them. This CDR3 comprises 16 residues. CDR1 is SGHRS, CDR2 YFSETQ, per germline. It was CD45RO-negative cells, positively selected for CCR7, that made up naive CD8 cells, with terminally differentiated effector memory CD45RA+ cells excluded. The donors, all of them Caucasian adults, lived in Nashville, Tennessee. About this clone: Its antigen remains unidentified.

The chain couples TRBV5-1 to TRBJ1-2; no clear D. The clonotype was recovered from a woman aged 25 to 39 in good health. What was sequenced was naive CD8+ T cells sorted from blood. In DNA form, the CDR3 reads TGCGCCAGCAGCTTGGAAGAGACCGATACTAACTATGGCTACACCTTC. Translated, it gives CASSLEETDTNYGYTF.